A single sample gave rise to the 16 T cell receptor beta chains below, sequenced in a study of beta chain features in type 1 diabetes. Study outcomes and limitations: Across all four CD4+ subsets, people with type 1 diabetes showed modestly shorter TCRB CDR3s.

The sequenced template was cDNA made from the entire isolated RNA. Produced via immunoSEQ multiplex PCR; TCRdb's table is partial and in-frame only. The data hold 250,000 or so clones, with about a fifth observed a single time. These receptors are not linked to any known antigen. Material: naive CD4+ T cells from blood. The receptors originated from a woman between 35 and 50 years old with type 1 diabetes.

Only one count was recorded for this clone. The chain links TRBV1 to TRBJ1-2. TRBV1 is an annotated pseudogene. The CDR3 consists of 16 residues. The CDR3 nucleotides read TGCACCAGCAGCCAGGACTACCAGGGTTGGGAAGATGGCTACACCTTC. Translation gives CTSSQDYQGWEDGYTF.

The chain combines TRBV19 with TRBJ1-1; unclear D gene. The CDR3 has 13 residues. Trimming shortened V by 4 bases and J by 7 bases, and 13 bases separated the two germline ends. CDR1 is LNHDA and CDR2 is SQIVND in the germline V gene (reference sequence). The CDR3 protein is CASSTRSYLEAFF. For the CDR3, the DNA is TGTGCCAGTAGTACCCGGTCTTATCTTGAAGCTTTCTTT.

The chain couples TRBV28 to TRBJ1-1; possible D gene TRBD1, 6 bases. The CDR3 sequence is 15 residues long. The V gene's germline CDR1 is MDHEN and CDR2 SYDVKM. V lost 5 bases and J lost 6, with 19 bases in between. The CDR3 region is CASSPGGWGRPEAFF. The CDR3 coding sequence is TGTGCCAGCAGTCCTGGGGGCTGGGGGCGGCCTGAAGCTTTCTTT.

This clone was seen a few times. The chain links TRBV18 to TRBJ2-7, with no clear D. Trimming removed 3 bases at V and 3 bases at J, with 12 bases between. CDR1 and CDR2 (germline): KGHSH, LQKENI. CDR3 size: 14 residues. CDR3 residues: CASSPAGTIYEQYF. The DNA of the CDR3 is TGTGCCAGCTCACCGGCAGGAACGATCTACGAGCAGTACTTC.

The chain is built from TRBV10-3 and TRBJ2-7; D is perhaps TRBD1 (6 bases). This CDR3 has 15 residues. Trimming took off 3 bases at V and 3 bases at J, with 15 bases between the two ends. Germline values: CDR1 ENHRY, CDR2 SYGVKD. The CDR3 reads CAISDWGQGRYEQYF. The DNA of the CDR3 is TGTGCCATCAGTGACTGGGGGCAGGGTCGCTACGAGCAGTACTTC.

This sequence joins TRBV6-6 and TRBJ1-2, with 7 positions matching TRBD1. Germline CDR1 reads MNHNY; CDR2 reads SVGAGI (reference sequence). This CDR3 is built from 16 residues. Unmatched junction bases numbered 13, after V lost 4 bases and J lost 5 bases. The CDR3 nucleotides are TGTGCCAGCAGTTCGCCTCCCGGGACAGACGGTTATGGCTACACCTTC. Amino acid sequence: CASSSPPGTDGYGYTF.

This chain links TRBV25-1 with TRBJ1-1; D is possibly TRBD1 (5 bases). Germline values: CDR1 MGHDK, CDR2 SYGVNS. This CDR3 has 16 residues. Trimming cost V 0 bases and J 0 bases, with 11 bases left between them. The CDR3 here is CASSEYTGGVNTEAFF. The CDR3 DNA sequence: TGTGCCAGCAGTGAATATACCGGGGGAGTGAACACTGAAGCTTTCTTT.

This clone was picked up a small number of times. This sample also contains other DNA sequences that code for the same CDR3. The chain employs TRBV9 and TRBJ1-2, with D perhaps matching TRBD1 (5 bases). Trimming removed 2 bases from V and 1 base from J, with 6 bases in between. The CDR3 is made up of 13 amino acids. CDR1 and CDR2 (germline): SGDLS, YYNGEE. CDR3 loop: CASSVQGNYGYTF. The CDR3 bases are TGTGCCAGCAGCGTTCAGGGTAACTATGGCTACACCTTC. Together with reference TRBV9 and TRBJ1-2, the CDR3 gives the full variable domain: DSGVTQTPKHLITATGQRVTLRCSPRSGDLSVYWYQQSLDQGLQFLIQYYNGEERAKGNILERFSAQQFPDLHSELNLSSLELGDSALYFCASSVQGNYGYTFGSGTRLTVV.

The V call is TRBV6-6, the J call TRBJ1-5; a weak D match, TRBD1 (6 bases). Between the trimmed V and J ends, which lost 2 bases and 5 bases, there was a span of 10 bases. CDR1 is MNHNY, CDR2 SVGAGI, per germline (reference sequence). CDR3 length: 14 residues. This chain's CDR3 is CASSYAGTHQPQHF. In DNA, the CDR3 is TGTGCCAGCAGTTACGCCGGGACACATCAGCCCCAGCATTTT.

The table lists this clone with a few counts. The J gene is TRBJ1-2, the V gene TRBV29-1, with D possibly matching TRBD1 (5 bases). Trimming removed 1 base at V and 8 bases at J, with 14 bases between. Germline assignment: CDR1 SQVTM and CDR2 ANQGSEA. The CDR3 loop spans 13 amino acids. The CDR3, as DNA: TGCAGCGTTGAAGGACAGCGGGCGGGAGGCTACACCTTC. Protein product: CSVEGQRAGGYTF.

This clone has a handful of counts. The chain combines TRBV18 with TRBJ2-5, with a possible D match to TRBD2 (5 bases). Per the germline V gene, CDR1 is KGHSH and CDR2 is LQKENI. Trimming took off 4 bases at V and 2 bases at J, with 14 bases between the two ends. The CDR3 has 15 amino acids. The CDR3 protein is CASSRRRADQETQYF. DNA for the CDR3: TGTGCCAGCTCACGAAGGCGGGCCGATCAAGAGACCCAGTACTTC.

V usage is TRBV29-1 and J usage is TRBJ1-2, with 7 bases identical to TRBD1. Trimming at V came to 4 bases and at J to 4 bases, leaving 6 bases not matched to a gene. CDR1 and CDR2 from the germline V gene are SQVTM and ANQGSEA. The CDR3 contains 13 residues. The CDR3 DNA follows: TGCAGCGTTGCGCAGGGGGTTGGCTATGGCTACACCTTC. Translation gives CSVAQGVGYGYTF.

The chain employs TRBV5-6 and TRBJ1-2, with 7 bases identical to TRBD1. Germline CDR1 is SGHDT and CDR2 is YYEEEE. J was trimmed by 5 bases and V by 2 bases; bases with no gene match: 0. The CDR3 is 12 amino acids. The CDR3 coding sequence is TGTGCCAGCAGCTTACAGGGGTATGGCTACACCTTC. As protein: CASSLQGYGYTF.

The chain is built from TRBV6-5 and TRBJ1-5, with D maybe TRBD1 (5 bases). The germline V and J ends were trimmed by 4 bases and 6 bases, with 16 bases remaining between them. CDR1 is MNHEY and CDR2 is SVGAGI in the germline V gene. The CDR3 has 15 amino acids. CDR3 protein: CASSSSGLRSQPQHF. The DNA of the CDR3 is TGTGCCAGCAGTTCATCAGGGCTAAGGAGTCAGCCCCAGCATTTT.

V is TRBV9 and J is TRBJ1-1; D not certain. Looked up from germline, CDR1 is SGDLS and CDR2 is YYNGEE. The V gene lost 3 bases and the J gene lost 1 base, with 7 bases spanning the gap. The CDR3 length is 13 residues. The CDR3 sequence: CASSAQRNTEAFF. The CDR3, as DNA: TGTGCCAGCAGCGCACAAAGGAACACTGAAGCTTTCTTT.

This clone has a single count. The chain joins TRBV9 to TRBJ2-3, with 8 bases that match TRBD1. Germline assignment: CDR1 SGDLS and CDR2 YYNGEE. V shed 2 bases, J shed 4 bases, and the junction held 6 bases outside the gene matches. This CDR3 is 15 amino acids long. In DNA, the CDR3 is TGTGCCAGCAGCGTCACGGACAGGGCACCAGATACGCAGTATTTT. Its protein product is CASSVTDRAPDTQYF.